The T cell receptor beta chain described here comes from a study of a mutant IDH1 vaccine in newly diagnosed glioma. Time point meaning: baseline, week 1 (first vaccination visit). The treatment here: pre-vaccination baseline after standard-of-care therapy. The donor cohort comprised cases of new WHO grade 3 or 4 IDH1-mutant, ATRX-lost astrocytoma. Clones were sequenced by immunoSEQ multiplex PCR, and TCRdb holds only the in-frame ones, with some missing. The sample lists about 98,000 clones; roughly 89% were seen once. This sample comprised PBMCs, obtained from a glioma patient treated with radiotherapy, temozolomide or both. This sequence originates from a woman in her 50s with glioma.

The CDR3 region has the DNA TGTGCCAGCAGTGGATGGATCACCGGGGAGCTGTTTTTT. It is translated as CASSGWITGELFF. This chain links TRBV27 with TRBJ2-2; no clear D. Trimming pared 5 bases from V and 4 bases from J, leaving 8 bases between. Germline values: CDR1 MNHEY, CDR2 SMNVEV (reference sequence). The CDR3 loop spans 13 amino acids.